What follows is one TCR beta chain and its context. The record originates from a study of PD-1 blockade in classical Hodgkin lymphoma. V shed 0 bases and J shed 2 bases, with 7 bases lying between them. Germline loops: CDR1 SGHTA, CDR2 FQGNSA. The length of the CDR3 is 14 residues. Assay used: immunoSEQ multiplex PCR; TCRdb lists only in-frame clones, some missing. In the table there are just under 30,000 clones, approximately 70% of which are singletons. The patients all showed relapse after autologous stem cell transplantation, while their brentuximab vedotin exposure varied. V gene TRBV7-2 combines with J gene TRBJ1-2; D not resolved. The material was peripheral blood mononuclear cells (PBMCs), obtained before the second cycle of nivolumab. This TCR derives from a human donor with classical Hodgkin lymphoma. The CDR3 DNA reads as TGTGCCAGCAGCTTAGCAGGGCAGAACTATGGCTACACCTTC. Its translation is CASSLAGQNYGYTF.